These T cell receptor beta chains were read from a single sample in a study of T-cell memory formation after mild COVID-19. A single record per CDR3 protein comes from TCRdb applying MiXCR to the 5' RACE reads. Of around 200,000 distinct CDR3 sequences listed, about 22% are singletons. The source material was PBMCs or a T cell subset sorted from them (not recorded which). The origin of the receptors is an adult woman who had mild COVID-19 (a few samples of this study predate the infection). Cell type and time point are not known. Each CDR3 is given with its conserved first and last residue. D genes are given only for firm matches. Clone size is not always given. Where it is, it says once, few, many or a class for expanded clones.

j_call d_call clone_size v_call cdr3_nt cdr3_aa
TRBJ2-2 . . TRBV2 TGTGCCAGCAGTGAAGCCAGGCCCGGCGGGGAGCTGTTTTTT CASSEARPGGELFF
TRBJ2-1 . many TRBV4-1 TGCGCCAGCAGCCAAGAGGGTTACAATGAGCAGTTCTTC CASSQEGYNEQFF
TRBJ1-5 . few TRBV24-1 TGTGCCACCAGACAGGGAAGCAATCAGCCCCAGCATTTT CATRQGSNQPQHF
TRBJ2-6 . few TRBV25-1 TGTGCCAGCAGTGAGGTCGGGGGCTCTGGGGCCAACGTCCTGACTTTC CASSEVGGSGANVLTF
TRBJ1-2 . . TRBV20-1 TGCAGTGCGGAAGAGGGGAGAGGGAATAACTATGGCTACACCTTC CSAEEGRGNNYGYTF
TRBJ2-5 . few TRBV20-1 TGCAGTGCTAGCAGGACAGATTTTCAAGAGACCCAGTACTTC CSASRTDFQETQYF
TRBJ2-5 TRBD2 . TRBV5-6 TGTGCCAGCAGCGCCAGGGAATTGGGGGGGGAGACCCAGTACTTC CASSARELGGETQYF
TRBJ2-1 TRBD2 . TRBV12-3/TRBV12-4 TGTGCCAGCAGTTTTGCTGCTAGCGGGGGTCCCAAGTACAATGAGCAGTTCTTC CASSFAASGGPKYNEQFF
TRBJ2-1 TRBD2 few TRBV7-9 TGTGCCAGCAGCTCCGGACTAGCGGGAGACGAGTTCTTC CASSSGLAGDEFF
TRBJ2-1 . . TRBV13 TGTGCCAGCAGCCCTCGGGGGAGTGACAATGAGCAGTTCTTC CASSPRGSDNEQFF
TRBJ2-3 . few TRBV15 TGTGCCACCAGCAGAGATTTCGCGGATACGCAGTATTTT CATSRDFADTQYF
TRBJ2-7 . . TRBV11-2 TGTGCCAGCAGCTTCTTTACGGGGCTCTACGAGCAGTACTTC CASSFFTGLYEQYF
TRBJ2-3 . . TRBV15 TGTGCCACCAGCCTACTAGGAGGGGGGGCCACAGATACGCAGTATTTT CATSLLGGGATDTQYF
TRBJ1-2 TRBD1 . TRBV20-1 TGCAGTGCTAGGGTGGACAGGGGCAGTTATGGCTACACCTTC CSARVDRGSYGYTF
TRBJ2-7 . few TRBV20-1 TGCAGTGCTAGCGGGGGTAGCTCCTACGAGCAGTACTTC CSASGGSSYEQYF
TRBJ2-5 . few TRBV4-3 TGCGCCAGCAGCCAAGATTGGGGGGTATTGGAGACCCAGTACTTC CASSQDWGVLETQYF
TRBJ1-2 . few TRBV4-1 TGCGCCAGCAGCCAAGATTGGGGGGCTGTAAGCTATGGCTACACCTTC CASSQDWGAVSYGYTF
TRBJ1-2 . . TRBV7-9 TGTGCCAGCAGCTTAGTTGGGCAGGATATCTATGGCTACACCTTC CASSLVGQDIYGYTF
TRBJ2-5 . . TRBV6-2/TRBV6-3 TGTGCCAGCAGTTACCCAAGACAATTCGGGGAGACCCAGTACTTC CASSYPRQFGETQYF
TRBJ1-2 . once TRBV11-3 TGTGCCAGCAGCTTAGCGGTGAGGCCTTCTATCTATGGCTACACCTTC CASSLAVRPSIYGYTF
TRBJ2-3 . . TRBV28 TGTGCCAGCAGTTTCCACACTAGCACAGATACGCAGTATTTT CASSFHTSTDTQYF
TRBJ2-1 TRBD2 . TRBV11-2 TGTGCCAGCAGCTCCAGACTAGCGGGAGGGAGAGATGAGCAGTTCTTC CASSSRLAGGRDEQFF
TRBJ2-3 . . TRBV4-2 TGTGCCAGCAGCCAAGAAGTGCTAGCACTAGAACAAGATACGCAGTATTTT CASSQEVLALEQDTQYF
TRBJ2-4 TRBD2 . TRBV25-1 TGTGCCAGCAGTGAATACGGGGGGGCTACAGACAAAAACATTCAGTACTTC CASSEYGGATDKNIQYF
TRBJ1-6 . . TRBV6-5 TGTGCCAGCAGTAATAGATTGACAGGTCAAGATTCACCCCTCCACTTT CASSNRLTGQDSPLHF
TRBJ2-5 . . TRBV12-3/TRBV12-4 TGTGCCAGCGGCTTTCCCCAAGAGACCCAGTACTTC CASGFPQETQYF
TRBJ2-3 TRBD2 few TRBV19 TGTGCCAGTACCCCCCGGGGGGGGACAGATACGCAGTATTTT CASTPRGGTDTQYF
TRBJ2-4 . . TRBV21-1 TGTGCCAGCTGTCGAGGGGGTTACATTCAGTACTTC CASCRGGYIQYF
TRBJ2-1 . . TRBV14 TGTGCCAGCAGCCCCCTGGGGGCGGGAGTTGATAATGAGCAGTTCTTC CASSPLGAGVDNEQFF
TRBJ2-7 TRBD2 many TRBV4-2 TGTGCCAGCAGCCTGCCGGGGGGAGAGTACGAGCAGTACTTC CASSLPGGEYEQYF
TRBJ2-1 TRBD1 . TRBV10-2 TGCGCCAGCAGTGAGTCGGGGACAGGGGGAGGCAATGAGCAGTTCTTC CASSESGTGGGNEQFF
TRBJ1-2 . . TRBV6-2/TRBV6-3 TGTGCCAGCAGTTACTCGGGGGCTGTTGGCTACACCTTC CASSYSGAVGYTF
TRBJ2-3 TRBD1 . TRBV24-1 TGTGCCACCAGTGACCTTGGACAGGGGGCGCGCACAGATACGCAGTATTTT CATSDLGQGARTDTQYF
TRBJ1-2 . few TRBV27 TGTGCCAGCAGTTTAGTCGCCGGGACTAACTATGGCTACACCTTC CASSLVAGTNYGYTF
TRBJ2-5 . few TRBV4-1 TGCGCCAGCAGCCAGGTAGAAGGAGAGACCCAGTACTTC CASSQVEGETQYF
TRBJ2-7 . . TRBV7-8 TGTGCCAGCGCTGAAGGGCAGGGCTACGAGCAGTACTTC CASAEGQGYEQYF
TRBJ2-3 . . TRBV5-4 TGTGCCAGCAGCTCTGTCGTACGCACAGATACGCAGTATTTT CASSSVVRTDTQYF
TRBJ2-5 TRBD2 many TRBV3-1 TGTGCCAGCAGCCCGGAGGTCGACCGGCCCGGGAGGGAGACCCAGTACTTC CASSPEVDRPGRETQYF
TRBJ2-7 . few TRBV6-5 TGTGCCAGCAGTTACCACCGACATCGCTCCTACGAGCAGTACTTC CASSYHRHRSYEQYF
TRBJ2-2 . . TRBV24-1 TGTGCCACCAGCTCTACGAGGACCGGGGAGCTGTTTTTT CATSSTRTGELFF
TRBJ2-7 . many TRBV29-1 TGCAGCGTTGAATTCTTCGGGCAGGGGAGCGAGCAGTACTTC CSVEFFGQGSEQYF
TRBJ2-7 . few TRBV24-1 TGTGCCACCAGTGACGGACACACGAGCTCCTACGAGCAGTACTTC CATSDGHTSSYEQYF
TRBJ2-1 TRBD2 . TRBV20-1 TGCAGTGCTAGAGTCCTAGCGGAATACAATGAGCAGTTCTTC CSARVLAEYNEQFF
TRBJ1-2 . . TRBV7-9 TGTGCCAGCAGCTTGACCCGGAGTAGTTTCGAGGGGTATGGCTACACCTTC CASSLTRSSFEGYGYTF
TRBJ1-2 TRBD1 few TRBV5-1 TGCGCCAGCAGAAGTCCCGGGACAGGGGGCGATGGCTACACCTTC CASRSPGTGGDGYTF